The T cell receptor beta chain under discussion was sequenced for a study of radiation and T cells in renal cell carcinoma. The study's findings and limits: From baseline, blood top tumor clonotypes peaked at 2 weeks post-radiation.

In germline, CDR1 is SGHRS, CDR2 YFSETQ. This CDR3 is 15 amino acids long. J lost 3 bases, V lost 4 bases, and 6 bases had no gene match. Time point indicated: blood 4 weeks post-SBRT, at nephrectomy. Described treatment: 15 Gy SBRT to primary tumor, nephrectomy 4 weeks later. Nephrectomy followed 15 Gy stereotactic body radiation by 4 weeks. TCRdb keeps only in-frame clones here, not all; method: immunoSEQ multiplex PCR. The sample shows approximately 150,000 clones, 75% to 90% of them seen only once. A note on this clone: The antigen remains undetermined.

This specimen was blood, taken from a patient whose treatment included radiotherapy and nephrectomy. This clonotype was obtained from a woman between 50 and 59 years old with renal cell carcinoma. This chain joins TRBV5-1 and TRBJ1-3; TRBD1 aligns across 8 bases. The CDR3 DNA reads TGCGCCAGCAGCCCGACAGGGGATCGTGGAAACACCATATATTTT. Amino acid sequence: CASSPTGDRGNTIYF.